Shown below are 21 T cell receptor beta chains from a single sample sequenced in a study of Graves' ophthalmopathy and Graves' hyperthyroidism (dated by TCRdb to 2017 to 2018). TCRdb records Illumina HiSeq 2000 as the sequencer. TCR beta CDR3 regions were amplified from RNA transcripts for repertoire sequencing. The first round of RT-PCR was done with HTBI primers and the Qiagen OneStep RT-PCR kit, and was followed by a second round of multiplex PCR, then size selection and purification. The raw public reads went through TCRdb reprocessing: fastp at Q25, MiXCR clone calling, in-frame beta chains kept. Each entry merges the rows of one CDR3 protein and shows their most common DNA and genes. The sample table records roughly 600,000 distinct CDR3 sequences; about 35% of these occur just once. The ten largest clones add up to about 4.1% of the sample. Sequences were obtained from peripheral blood or thyroid tissue (not recorded which). All receptors derive from an adult man with Graves' hyperthyroidism.

The J gene is TRBJ2-7, the V gene TRBV3-1; D is possibly TRBD1 (8 bases). The CDR3 consists of 15 residues. Germline V gene data show CDR1 as LGHDT and CDR2 as YNNKEL (reference sequence). Trimming pared 1 base from V and 2 bases from J, leaving 12 bases between. The DNA of the CDR3 is TGTGCCAGCAGCCAAGCCACAGGGGGGGCCTACGAGCAGTACTTC. Its translation is CASSQATGGAYEQYF.

V and J are TRBV20-1 and TRBJ2-7, with TRBD2 matching over 7 bases. With 3 bases clipped from V and 3 bases from J, the junction kept 8 bases outside the gene matches. CDR1 and CDR2 (germline): DFQATT, SNEGSKA (reference sequence). This CDR3 spans 14 amino acids. CDR3: CSARPPRGFYEQYF. As DNA, the CDR3 is TGCAGTGCTAGGCCCCCGCGGGGGTTCTACGAGCAGTACTTC.

Concerning this clonotype: Just one base apart from a much larger clone, this may be a read error. Because it lacks the conserved phenylalanine or tryptophan at the end, this CDR3 is likely a read error. V is TRBV7-8 and J is TRBJ1-5; D ambiguous. Germline assignment: CDR1 SGHVS and CDR2 FQNEAQ. There are 14 residues in the CDR3. V dropped 2 bases and J dropped 0 bases, with 5 bases sitting between them. The CDR3 is CASSLYTSNQPQHL. In DNA, the CDR3 is TGTGCCAGCAGCTTATACACTAGCAATCAGCCCCAGCATCTT.

The gene calls are TRBV2 and TRBJ1-4; D gene uncertain. The CDR3 has 12 amino acids. Trimming took 6 bases from V and 7 from J, leaving 9 bases between them. CDR1 SNHLY and CDR2 FYNNEI come from the germline V gene. DNA of the CDR3: TGTGCCAGCAGGGCGGCGGGTGAAAAACTGTTTTTT. Translated: CASRAAGEKLFF.

The chain uses TRBV7-9 and TRBJ1-4, with 7 bases matching TRBD1. Germline lookup yields CDR1 SEHNR and CDR2 FQNEAQ (reference sequence). The CDR3 runs 15 residues. The J segment lost 2 bases and the V segment lost 5 bases, leaving 5 bases of the junction unmatched. Written as DNA, the CDR3 is TGTGCCAGCAGCCAGCAGACAGGGACTAATGAAAAACTGTTTTTT. Translating gives CASSQQTGTNEKLFF.

This clonotype was observed a few times. Its ends do not fully match the called genes, so a read error is possible. This rearrangement joins TRBV4-1 to TRBJ1-2, with D possibly TRBD1 on 5 matching bases. The CDR3 is 13 amino acids. The germline V gene has CDR1 MGHRA and CDR2 YSYEKL. CDR3 coding DNA: TGTGCCAGCAGCCAAGATCAGGGCGGAGGCTACACCTTC. Residues: CASSQDQGGGYTF.

Many counts were recorded for this clonotype. J is TRBJ1-5 and V is TRBV10-2; the match to TRBD1 covers 8 bases. With 6 bases clipped from V and 7 bases from J, the junction kept 5 bases outside the gene matches. In germline, CDR1 is WSHSY, CDR2 SAAADI. CDR3 size: 13 residues. The CDR3 here is CASRLDRAQPQHF. The CDR3 DNA reads as TGCGCCAGCAGACTGGACAGGGCCCAGCCCCAGCATTTT.

As for this clonotype: The junction differs from germline at one of its ends, possibly a read error. The CDR3 region is CASSLRGSGSREKLFF. The DNA of the CDR3 is TGCGCCAGCAGCTTACGGGGTAGCGGGAGTAGGGAAAAACTGTTTTTT. J is TRBJ1-4 and V is TRBV7-2; no firm D call. Germline loops: CDR1 SGHTA, CDR2 FQGNSA. This CDR3 spans 16 amino acids.

This chain joins TRBV19 and TRBJ2-6; D is perhaps TRBD1 (5 bases). The CDR3 runs 15 residues. V lost 5 bases to trimming and J lost 11 bases, with 19 bases between them. CDR1 and CDR2 from the germline V gene are LNHDA and SQIVND (reference sequence). CDR3 DNA sequence: TGTGCCAGTAGTTTTCAAGACAGTTCCCCTCACGTCCTGACTTTC. It encodes CASSFQDSSPHVLTF.

V gene TRBV7-3 combines with J gene TRBJ1-2; D perhaps matches TRBD1 (6 bases). The CDR3 is 16 amino acids. V shed 0 bases and J shed 6 bases, with 17 bases lying between them. Germline V gene sequence: CDR1 SGHTA, CDR2 FQGTGA. The CDR3 loop reads CASSLTAQGAGNGYTF. The CDR3 nucleotides read TGTGCCAGCAGCTTAACCGCACAGGGCGCTGGTAATGGCTACACCTTC.

This rearrangement joins TRBV4-1 to TRBJ2-7; D tentatively fits TRBD1 or TRBD2 (5 bases each). CDR1 and CDR2 (germline): MGHRA, YSYEKL. There are 15 residues in the CDR3. V shed 4 bases and J shed 5 bases, with 18 bases lying between them. CDR3 in DNA: TGCGCCAGCAGCCCGCAGGGAGACCTTTCCCACGAGCAGTACTTC. It encodes CASSPQGDLSHEQYF.

This clonotype has ten or more counts. J is TRBJ1-2 and V is TRBV5-1; TRBD1 aligns across 10 bases. V dropped 2 bases and J dropped 10; count of bases not matched to a gene: 11. The CDR3 has 15 amino acids. CDR1 and CDR2 (germline): SGHRS, YFSETQ. The CDR3 spells CASSFSAGTGEDYTF. The DNA of the CDR3 is TGCGCCAGCAGCTTCTCCGCCGGGACAGGGGAGGACTACACCTTC.

This clonotype was detected ten times or more. The chain couples TRBV12-3 or TRBV12-4 to TRBJ2-5, with D uncertain. V shed 5 bases and J shed 4 bases, with 11 bases lying between them. This CDR3 spans 13 amino acids. This chain's CDR3 is CASSLSTPETQYF. The CDR3 DNA reads as TGTGCCAGCAGTCTCTCAACCCCAGAGACCCAGTACTTC.

This clonotype has at least ten counts. The chain couples TRBV24-1 to TRBJ2-5; D not certain. The CDR3 covers 13 residues. V shed 12 bases and J shed 5 bases, with 18 bases lying between them. Germline V gene data show CDR1 as KGHDR and CDR2 as SFDVKD. The CDR3 DNA reads as TGTGCCGCTGACCCTGGGTTTCGGGAGACCCAGTACTTC. Its translation is CAADPGFRETQYF.

This clonotype was observed at least ten times. The chain employs TRBV5-1 and TRBJ1-2; D unresolved. The CDR3 is made up of 13 amino acids. With 5 bases removed from V and 7 bases from J, the gap between germline ends came to 15 bases. Looked up from germline, CDR1 is SGHRS and CDR2 is YFSETQ. The CDR3 reads CASRPEGPGGYTF. The CDR3 DNA sequence: TGCGCCAGCAGGCCCGAGGGTCCGGGTGGCTACACCTTC.

The chain is built from TRBV25-1 and TRBJ1-1; 7 positions match TRBD1. CDR3 length: 14 amino acids. The V and J ends lost 6 bases and 2 bases, in that order; junction bases with no gene match: 6. Germline CDR1 reads MGHDK; CDR2 reads SYGVNS. CDR3 sequence (DNA): TGTGCCAGCAGAGACAGGGACGTTAACACTGAAGCTTTCTTT. Translation gives CASRDRDVNTEAFF.

The V gene is TRBV2, the J gene TRBJ2-5, with D maybe TRBD2 (5 bases). The better agreement between TRBJ2-7 and the DNA end casts doubt on the J call. The CDR3 is made up of 14 amino acids. Germline CDR1 is SNHLY and CDR2 is FYNNEI. The CDR3 protein is CASTTSGRVYEQYF. The CDR3 DNA reads as TGTGCCAGCACCACGAGCGGTCGTGTCTACGAGCAGTACTTC.

As for this clonotype: A much larger clone differs by one base, so this may be a read error. The chain is built from TRBV7-9 and TRBJ2-7; TRBD2 matches at 11 bases. The V segment lost 6 bases and the J segment 4 bases; nucleotides outside the gene matches: 5. Germline-derived CDR1 and CDR2 are SEHNR and FQNEAQ (reference sequence). The CDR3 consists of 14 residues. For the CDR3, the DNA is TGTGCCAGCAGTAGGCCTAGCGGGGGGTACGAGCAGTACTTC. This translates into CASSRPSGGYEQYF.

Many counts were recorded for this clonotype. CDR3 sequence (DNA): TGTGCCAGCAGTTTTTACGGGGGCGCGTCCGAGCAGTACTTC. Translating gives CASSFYGGASEQYF. This chain connects TRBV12-3 or TRBV12-4 to TRBJ2-7; D may be TRBD1 or TRBD2 (6 bases each). The CDR3 totals 14 residues. V lost 3 bases to trimming and J lost 6 bases, with 15 bases between them.

At least ten counts were recorded for this clonotype. J is TRBJ1-5 and V is TRBV9, with D maybe TRBD1 (5 bases). The germline CDR1 and CDR2 sequences are SGDLS and YYNGEE. The CDR3 runs 14 residues. Trimming shortened V by 0 bases and J by 7 bases, and 11 bases separated the two germline ends. As DNA, the CDR3 is TGTGCCAGCAGCGTAGTAGGGACGGGACAGCCCCAGCATTTT. It yields the protein CASSVVGTGQPQHF.

This clonotype was detected ten times or more. The chain carries TRBV7-2 and TRBJ1-1; 7 nucleotides line up with TRBD1. The CDR3 is made up of 12 amino acids. Unmatched junction bases numbered 6, after V lost 3 bases and J lost 11 bases. CDR1 is SGHTA and CDR2 is FQGNSA in the germline V gene. CDR3 amino acids: CASSFDRDAAFF. In nucleotides, the CDR3 is TGTGCCAGCAGCTTCGACAGGGACGCCGCTTTCTTT.